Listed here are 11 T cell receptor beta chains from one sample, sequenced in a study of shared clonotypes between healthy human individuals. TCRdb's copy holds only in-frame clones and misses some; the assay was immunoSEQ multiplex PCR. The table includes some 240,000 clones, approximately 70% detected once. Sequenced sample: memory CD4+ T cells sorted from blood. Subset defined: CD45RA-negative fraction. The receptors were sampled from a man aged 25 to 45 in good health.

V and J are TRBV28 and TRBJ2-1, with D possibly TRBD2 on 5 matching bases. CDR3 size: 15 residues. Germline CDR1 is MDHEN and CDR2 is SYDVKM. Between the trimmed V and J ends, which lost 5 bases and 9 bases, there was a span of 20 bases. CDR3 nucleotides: TGTGCCAGCAGTCTCAACTGGCGGGCAGGAAGTGAGCAGTTCTTC. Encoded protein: CASSLNWRAGSEQFF.

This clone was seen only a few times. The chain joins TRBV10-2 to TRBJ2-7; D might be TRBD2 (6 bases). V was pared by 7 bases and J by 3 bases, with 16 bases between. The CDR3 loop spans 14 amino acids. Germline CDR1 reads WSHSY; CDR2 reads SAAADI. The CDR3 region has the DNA TGCGCCAGCATTCCGCGGGACCACCTCTACGAGCAGTACTTC. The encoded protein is CASIPRDHLYEQYF.

The DNA of the CDR3 is TGTGCCAGCAGCTCCCTTCGGGAGGGCCGAGATGAGCAGTTCTTC. Translated, it gives CASSSLREGRDEQFF. This chain uses TRBV7-2 with TRBJ2-1; 8 bases match TRBD2. The CDR3 is made up of 15 amino acids. Germline V gives CDR1 SGHTA, CDR2 FQGNSA. V dropped 4 bases and J dropped 8; count of bases not matched to a gene: 10.

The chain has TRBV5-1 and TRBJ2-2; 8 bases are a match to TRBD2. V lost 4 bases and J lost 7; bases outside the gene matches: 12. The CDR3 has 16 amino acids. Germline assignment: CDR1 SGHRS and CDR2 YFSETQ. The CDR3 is CASSQTGLARGGELFF. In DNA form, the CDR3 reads TGCGCCAGCAGCCAAACCGGACTAGCCCGGGGCGGGGAGCTGTTTTTT.

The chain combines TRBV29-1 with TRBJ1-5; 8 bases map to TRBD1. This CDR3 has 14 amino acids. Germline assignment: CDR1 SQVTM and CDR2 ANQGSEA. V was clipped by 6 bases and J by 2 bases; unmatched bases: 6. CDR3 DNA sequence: TGCAGCGTCGGTGGACAGGGTCGCAATCAGCCCCAGCATTTT. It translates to CSVGGQGRNQPQHF.

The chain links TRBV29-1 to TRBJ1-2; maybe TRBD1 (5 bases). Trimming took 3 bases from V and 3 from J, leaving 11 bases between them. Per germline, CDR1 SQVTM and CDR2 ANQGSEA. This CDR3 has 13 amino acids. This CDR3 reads CSVDGGEDYGYTF. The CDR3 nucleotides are TGCAGCGTTGACGGGGGAGAAGACTATGGCTACACCTTC.

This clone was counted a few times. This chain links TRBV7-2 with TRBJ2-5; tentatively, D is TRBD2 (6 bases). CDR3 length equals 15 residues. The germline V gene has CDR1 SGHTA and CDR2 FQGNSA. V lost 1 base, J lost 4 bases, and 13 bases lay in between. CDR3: CASSLVSRGGETQYF. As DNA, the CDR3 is TGTGCCAGCAGCTTAGTGTCGCGGGGAGGAGAGACCCAGTACTTC.

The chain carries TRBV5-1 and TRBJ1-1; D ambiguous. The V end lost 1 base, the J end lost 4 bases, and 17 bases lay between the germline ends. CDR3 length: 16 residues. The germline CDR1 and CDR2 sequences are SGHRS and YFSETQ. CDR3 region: CASSLTPNEAVTEAFF. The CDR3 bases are TGCGCCAGCAGCTTGACCCCAAACGAGGCTGTCACTGAAGCTTTCTTT.

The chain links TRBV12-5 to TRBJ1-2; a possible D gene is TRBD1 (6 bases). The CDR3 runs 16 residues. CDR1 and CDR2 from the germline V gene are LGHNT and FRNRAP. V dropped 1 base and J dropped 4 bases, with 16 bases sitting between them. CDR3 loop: CASGLGIDRLGYGYTF. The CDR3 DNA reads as TGTGCTAGTGGTTTGGGCATTGACAGGCTCGGCTATGGCTACACCTTC.

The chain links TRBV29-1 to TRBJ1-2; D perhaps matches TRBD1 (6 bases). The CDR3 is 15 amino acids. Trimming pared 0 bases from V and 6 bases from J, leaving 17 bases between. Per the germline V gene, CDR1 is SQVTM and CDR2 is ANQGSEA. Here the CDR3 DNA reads TGCAGCGTTGAAGATCCAGGGGCTGGTCGGGATGGCTACACCTTC. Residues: CSVEDPGAGRDGYTF. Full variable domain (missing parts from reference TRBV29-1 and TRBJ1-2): SAVISQKPSRDICQRGTSLTIQCQVDSQVTMMFWYRQQPGQSLTLIATANQGSEATYESGFVIDKFPISRPNLTFSTLTVSNMSPEDSSIYLCSVEDPGAGRDGYTFGSGTRLTVV.

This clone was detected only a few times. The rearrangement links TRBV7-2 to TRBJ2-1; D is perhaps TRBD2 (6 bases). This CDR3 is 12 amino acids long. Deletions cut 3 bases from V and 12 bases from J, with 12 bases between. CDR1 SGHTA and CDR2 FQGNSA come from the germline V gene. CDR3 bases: TGTGCCAGCAGCTTCGGGGACTTGGCGCAGTTCTTC. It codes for CASSFGDLAQFF.